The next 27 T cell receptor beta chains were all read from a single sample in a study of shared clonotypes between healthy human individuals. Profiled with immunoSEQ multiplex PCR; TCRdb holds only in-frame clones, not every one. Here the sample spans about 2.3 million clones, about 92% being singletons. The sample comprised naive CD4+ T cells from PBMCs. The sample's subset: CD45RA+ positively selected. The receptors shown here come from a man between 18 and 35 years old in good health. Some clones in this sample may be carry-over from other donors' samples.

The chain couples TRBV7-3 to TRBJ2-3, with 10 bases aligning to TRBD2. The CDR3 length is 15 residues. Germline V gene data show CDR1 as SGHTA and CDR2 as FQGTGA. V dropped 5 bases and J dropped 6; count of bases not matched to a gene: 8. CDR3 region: CASSPVSGRADTQYF. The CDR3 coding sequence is TGTGCCAGCAGCCCGGTCAGCGGGAGGGCCGATACGCAGTATTTT. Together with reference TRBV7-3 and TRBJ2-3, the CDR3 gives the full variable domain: GAGVSQTPSNKVTEKGKYVELRCDPISGHTALYWYRQSLGQGPEFLIYFQGTGAADDSGLPNDRFFAVRPEGSVSTLKIQRTERGDSAVYLCASSPVSGRADTQYFGPGTRLTVL.

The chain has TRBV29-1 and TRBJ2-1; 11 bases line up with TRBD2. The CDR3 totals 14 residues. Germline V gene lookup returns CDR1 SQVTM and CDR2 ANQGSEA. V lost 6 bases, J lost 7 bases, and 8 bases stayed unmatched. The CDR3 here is CSVDSGRAWNEQFF. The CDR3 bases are TGCAGCGTGGATAGCGGGAGGGCCTGGAATGAGCAGTTCTTC.

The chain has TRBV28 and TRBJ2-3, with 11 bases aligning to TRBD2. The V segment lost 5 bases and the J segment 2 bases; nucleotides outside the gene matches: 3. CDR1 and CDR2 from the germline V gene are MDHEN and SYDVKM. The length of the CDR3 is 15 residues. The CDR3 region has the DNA TGTGCCAGCAGTACGACTAGCGGGATCACAGATACGCAGTATTTT. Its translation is CASSTTSGITDTQYF.

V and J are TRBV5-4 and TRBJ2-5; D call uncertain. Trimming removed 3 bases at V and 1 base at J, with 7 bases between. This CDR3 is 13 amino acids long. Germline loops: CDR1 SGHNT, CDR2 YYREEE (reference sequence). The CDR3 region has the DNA TGTGCCAGCAGCTCGGCTATCCAAGAGACCCAGTACTTC. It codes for CASSSAIQETQYF.

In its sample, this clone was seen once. The CDR3 coding sequence is TGCGCCGCGGGGGAGCTGTTTTTT. It specifies CAAGELFF. The V gene is TRBV20-1, the J gene TRBJ2-2; D call uncertain. This CDR3 spans 8 amino acids. Looked up from germline, CDR1 is DFQATT and CDR2 is SNEGSKA (reference sequence).

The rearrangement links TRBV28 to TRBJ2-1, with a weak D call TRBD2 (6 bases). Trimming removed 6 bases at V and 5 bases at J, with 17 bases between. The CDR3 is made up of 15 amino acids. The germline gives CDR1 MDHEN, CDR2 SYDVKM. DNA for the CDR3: TGTGCCAGCAGCCCCAAGGGACTTGTCCACAATGAGCAGTTCTTC. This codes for CASSPKGLVHNEQFF.

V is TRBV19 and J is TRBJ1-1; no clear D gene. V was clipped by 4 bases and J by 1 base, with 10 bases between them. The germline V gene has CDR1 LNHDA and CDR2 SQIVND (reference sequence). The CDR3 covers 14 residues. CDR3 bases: TGTGCCAGTAGTAGGGGTGCGGCGAACACTGAAGCTTTCTTT. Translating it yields CASSRGAANTEAFF.

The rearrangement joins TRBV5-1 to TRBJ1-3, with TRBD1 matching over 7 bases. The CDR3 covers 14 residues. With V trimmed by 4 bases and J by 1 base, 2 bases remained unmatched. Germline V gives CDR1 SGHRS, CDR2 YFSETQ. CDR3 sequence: CASSQGDSGNTIYF. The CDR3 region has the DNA TGCGCCAGCAGCCAGGGGGATTCTGGAAACACCATATATTTT.

The CDR3 nucleotides read TGTGCCAGCATTCCCCATGGGGGGGCCAACGTCCTGACTTTC. Protein: CASIPHGGANVLTF. The chain combines TRBV19 with TRBJ2-6; D remains ambiguous. In germline, CDR1 is LNHDA, CDR2 SQIVND (reference sequence). V gave up 9 bases and J gave up 4 bases, with 13 bases separating them. The CDR3 runs to 14 residues.

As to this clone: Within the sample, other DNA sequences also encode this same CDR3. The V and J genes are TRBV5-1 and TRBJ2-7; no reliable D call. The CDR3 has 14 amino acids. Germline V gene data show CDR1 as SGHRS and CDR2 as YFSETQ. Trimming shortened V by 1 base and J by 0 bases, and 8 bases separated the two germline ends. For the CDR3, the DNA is TGCGCCAGCAGCTTGCAGGCGAGCTCCTACGAGCAGTACTTC. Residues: CASSLQASSYEQYF.

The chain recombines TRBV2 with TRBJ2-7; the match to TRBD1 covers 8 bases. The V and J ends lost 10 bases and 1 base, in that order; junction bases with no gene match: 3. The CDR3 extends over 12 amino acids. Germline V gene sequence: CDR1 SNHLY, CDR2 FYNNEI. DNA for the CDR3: TGTGCCACGACAGGGGATTCCTACGAGCAGTACTTC. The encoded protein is CATTGDSYEQYF.

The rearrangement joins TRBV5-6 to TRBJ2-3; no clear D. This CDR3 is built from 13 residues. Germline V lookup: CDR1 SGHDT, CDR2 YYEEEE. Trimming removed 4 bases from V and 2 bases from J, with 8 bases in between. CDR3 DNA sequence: TGTGCCAGCAGCCGAAAGCCCACAGATACGCAGTATTTT. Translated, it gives CASSRKPTDTQYF.

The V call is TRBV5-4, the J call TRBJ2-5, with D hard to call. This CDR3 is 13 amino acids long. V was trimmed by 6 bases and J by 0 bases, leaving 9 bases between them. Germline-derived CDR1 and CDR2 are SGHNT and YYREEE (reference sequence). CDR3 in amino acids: CASTEAYQETQYF. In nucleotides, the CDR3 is TGTGCCAGCACCGAGGCGTACCAAGAGACCCAGTACTTC. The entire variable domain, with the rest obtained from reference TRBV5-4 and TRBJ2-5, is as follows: ETGVTQSPTHLIKTRGQQVTLRCSSQSGHNTVSWYQQALGQGPQFIFQYYREEENGRGNFPPRFSGLQFPNYSSELNVNALELDDSALYLCASTEAYQETQYFGPGTRLLVL.

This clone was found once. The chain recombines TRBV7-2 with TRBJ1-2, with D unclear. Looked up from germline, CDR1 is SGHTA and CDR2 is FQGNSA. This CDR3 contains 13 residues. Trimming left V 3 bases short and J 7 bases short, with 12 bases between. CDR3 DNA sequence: TGTGCCAGCAGCTTGCCAGAGGGTAGTGGCTACACCTTC. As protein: CASSLPEGSGYTF. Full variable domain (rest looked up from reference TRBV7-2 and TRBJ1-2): GAGVSQSPSNKVTEKGKDVELRCDPISGHTALYWYRQSLGQGLEFLIYFQGNSAPDKSGLPSDRFSAERTGGSVSTLTIQRTQQEDSAVYLCASSLPEGSGYTFGSGTRLTVV.

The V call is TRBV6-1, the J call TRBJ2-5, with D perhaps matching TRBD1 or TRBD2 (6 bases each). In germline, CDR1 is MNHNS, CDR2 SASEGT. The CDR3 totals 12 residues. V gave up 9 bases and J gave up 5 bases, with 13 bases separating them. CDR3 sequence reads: CASEIGGETQYF. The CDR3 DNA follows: TGTGCCAGTGAAATAGGGGGGGAGACCCAGTACTTC.

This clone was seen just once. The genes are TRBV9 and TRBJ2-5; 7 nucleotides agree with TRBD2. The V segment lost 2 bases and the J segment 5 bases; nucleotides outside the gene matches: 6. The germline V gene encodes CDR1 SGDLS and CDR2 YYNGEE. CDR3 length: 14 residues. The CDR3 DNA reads TGTGCCAGCAGCGTTTCGGGCGGGAGTGAGACCCAGTACTTC. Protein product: CASSVSGGSETQYF. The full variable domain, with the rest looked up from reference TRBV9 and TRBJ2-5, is DSGVTQTPKHLITATGQRVTLRCSPRSGDLSVYWYQQSLDQGLQFLIQYYNGEERAKGNILERFSAQQFPDLHSELNLSSLELGDSALYFCASSVSGGSETQYFGPGTRLLVL.

The CDR3 region is CASSSGGQKYEQYF. As DNA, the CDR3 is TGCGCCAGCAGCTCTGGGGGACAGAAGTACGAGCAGTACTTC. V gene TRBV5-1 combines with J gene TRBJ2-7, with 7 bases fitting TRBD1. Losses at the gene ends were 3 bases for V and 4 bases for J; bases not matched to a gene: 7. The CDR3 is 14 amino acids. Germline V gene lookup returns CDR1 SGHRS and CDR2 YFSETQ.

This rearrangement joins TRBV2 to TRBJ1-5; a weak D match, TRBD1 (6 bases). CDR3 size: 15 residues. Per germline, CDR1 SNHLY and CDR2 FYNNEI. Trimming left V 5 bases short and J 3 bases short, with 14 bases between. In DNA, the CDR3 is TGTGCCAGCAGTCGAGGGACAACTCTCAATCAGCCCCAGCATTTT. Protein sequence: CASSRGTTLNQPQHF.

CDR3 loop: CASSAWGGGSGELFF. The CDR3 DNA is TGTGCCAGCAGTGCCTGGGGGGGTGGGTCCGGGGAGCTGTTTTTT. The rearrangement joins TRBV6-1 to TRBJ2-2; 7 nucleotides match TRBD2. The trim removed 4 bases at V and 6 bases at J, leaving 8 bases unmatched. The CDR3 has 15 amino acids. The V gene's germline CDR1 is MNHNS and CDR2 SASEGT.

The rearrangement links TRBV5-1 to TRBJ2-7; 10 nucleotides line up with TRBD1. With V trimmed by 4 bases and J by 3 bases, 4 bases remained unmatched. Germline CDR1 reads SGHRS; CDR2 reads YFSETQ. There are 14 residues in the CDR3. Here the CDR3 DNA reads TGCGCCAGCAGCACGGGACAGGGGTTCTACGAGCAGTACTTC. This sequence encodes CASSTGQGFYEQYF.

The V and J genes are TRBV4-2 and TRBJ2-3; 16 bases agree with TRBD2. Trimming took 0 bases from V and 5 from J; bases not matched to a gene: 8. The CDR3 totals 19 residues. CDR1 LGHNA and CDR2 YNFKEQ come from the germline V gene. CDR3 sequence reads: CASSQDRGLAGGPVDTQYF. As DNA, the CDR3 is TGTGCCAGCAGCCAAGATCGGGGACTAGCGGGAGGGCCTGTAGATACGCAGTATTTT.

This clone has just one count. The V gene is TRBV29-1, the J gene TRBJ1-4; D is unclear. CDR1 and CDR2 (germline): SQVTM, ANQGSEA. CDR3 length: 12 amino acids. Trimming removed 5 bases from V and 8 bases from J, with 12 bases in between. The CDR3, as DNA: TGCAGCGTTTTCCGGAGTGGCGAAAAACTGTTTTTT. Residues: CSVFRSGEKLFF.

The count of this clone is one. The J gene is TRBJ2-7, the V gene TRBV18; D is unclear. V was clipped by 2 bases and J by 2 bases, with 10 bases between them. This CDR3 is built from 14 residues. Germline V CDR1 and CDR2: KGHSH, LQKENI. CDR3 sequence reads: CASSPVTVTYEQYF. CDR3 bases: TGTGCCAGCTCACCAGTCACGGTTACCTACGAGCAGTACTTC.

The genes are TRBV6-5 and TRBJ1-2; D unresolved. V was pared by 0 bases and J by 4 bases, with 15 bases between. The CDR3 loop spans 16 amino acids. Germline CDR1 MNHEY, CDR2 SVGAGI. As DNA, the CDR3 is TGTGCCAGCAGTTACTCACCCGGCGGGGTCTCCTATGGCTACACCTTC. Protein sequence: CASSYSPGGVSYGYTF.

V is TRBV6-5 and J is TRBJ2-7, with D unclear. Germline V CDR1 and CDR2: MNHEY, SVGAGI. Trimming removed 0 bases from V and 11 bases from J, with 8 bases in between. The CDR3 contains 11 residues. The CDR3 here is CASSYSGVKYF. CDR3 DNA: TGTGCCAGCAGTTACTCTGGGGTGAAGTACTTC.

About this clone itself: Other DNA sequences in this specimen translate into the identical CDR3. The CDR3 protein is CASSLLAGSYEQYF. CDR3 in DNA: TGTGCCAGTAGTCTACTAGCGGGCTCCTACGAGCAGTACTTC. The V call is TRBV19, the J call TRBJ2-7; 9 positions agree with TRBD2. CDR1 is LNHDA, CDR2 SQIVND, per germline (reference sequence). The CDR3 spans 14 residues. After removal of 5 bases from V and 0 bases from J, the junction contained 2 bases not matched to a gene.

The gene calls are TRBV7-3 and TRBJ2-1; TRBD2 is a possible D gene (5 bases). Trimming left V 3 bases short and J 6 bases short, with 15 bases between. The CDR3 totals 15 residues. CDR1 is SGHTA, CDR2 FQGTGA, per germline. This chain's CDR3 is CASSLMREFPNEQFF. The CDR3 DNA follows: TGTGCCAGCAGCTTGATGAGGGAGTTCCCCAATGAGCAGTTCTTC.